This T cell receptor (beta chain) was sequenced in a study of T cells in Graves' hyperthyroidism and ophthalmopathy. About the study: Prior to any treatment, at the point of initial diagnosis, peripheral blood was collected.

Amplified TCR beta CDR3 regions derived from RNA transcripts. An initial round of RT-PCR targeting the TCR CDR3 relied on the HTBI primer set. One entry per CDR3 protein, called by TCRdb with MiXCR from the multiplex PCR reads. The repertoire includes under 250,000 distinct CDR3 sequences, about a sixth of them detected once, and 40% to 65% sits in the top ten. CDR3 size: 15 residues. The V gene's germline CDR1 is SGHTA and CDR2 FQGNSA. Trimming took off 4 bases at V and 5 bases at J, with 17 bases between the two ends. Sequences were obtained from blood. The clonotype comes from a woman aged 50 to 60 with Graves' hyperthyroidism. This chain connects TRBV7-2 to TRBJ2-5; perhaps TRBD1 as D (6 bases). CDR3 DNA sequence: TGTGCCAGCAGCTGGGCTTACAGGGATCGGGAGACCCAGTACTTC. Translating it yields CASSWAYRDRETQYF. The whole variable domain, remainder taken from reference TRBV7-2 and TRBJ2-5, is GAGVSQSPSNKVTEKGKDVELRCDPISGHTALYWYRQSLGQGLEFLIYFQGNSAPDKSGLPSDRFSAERTGGSVSTLTIQRTQQEDSAVYLCASSWAYRDRETQYFGPGTRLLVL.